A single sample gave rise to the 5 T cell receptor beta chains below, sequenced in a study of cytomegalovirus exposure and HLA in healthy donors. PCR employed 60 Vbeta and 13 Jbeta primers. Clones were read by immunoSEQ multiplex PCR, and TCRdb kept only the in-frame ones, dropping some. The data show some 130,000 clones, 60% to 80% seen once. Material: PBMCs. These receptors originate from a man in his thirties or forties in good health and CMV-seronegative.

This sequence joins TRBV5-4 and TRBJ2-7; TRBD2 matches at 9 bases. The CDR3 consists of 14 residues. Germline V CDR1 and CDR2: SGHNT, YYREEE (reference sequence). The V segment lost 4 bases and the J segment 6 bases; nucleotides outside the gene matches: 8. The CDR3 coding sequence is TGTGCCAGCAGCCTTAGCGGGAGCAAAGCCGAGCAGTACTTC. This encodes CASSLSGSKAEQYF.

The chain carries TRBV28 and TRBJ2-5, with D perhaps matching TRBD2 (6 bases). Trimming took off 7 bases at V and 4 bases at J, with 13 bases between the two ends. There are 13 residues in the CDR3. Looked up from germline, CDR1 is MDHEN and CDR2 is SYDVKM. As DNA, the CDR3 is TGTGCCAGCACCCCCGGGGGTCGAGAGACCCAGTACTTC. It yields the protein CASTPGGRETQYF.

CDR3 sequence (DNA): TGTGCCAGCAGTGAAGCTCTGACCGGGTATAGCAATCAGCCCCAGCATTTT. Protein product: CASSEALTGYSNQPQHF. The rearrangement joins TRBV2 to TRBJ1-5; D is ambiguous. Trimming cost V 0 bases and J 0 bases, with 12 bases left between them. Germline loops: CDR1 SNHLY, CDR2 FYNNEI. The length of the CDR3 is 17 residues.

The V call is TRBV5-1, the J call TRBJ2-3, with 8 bases fitting TRBD2. Trimming removed 4 bases from V and 4 bases from J; junction bases left unmatched: 11. The CDR3 totals 16 residues. CDR1 and CDR2 (germline): SGHRS, YFSETQ. Here the CDR3 reads CASSPSLPAGADTQYF. For the CDR3, the DNA is TGCGCCAGCAGCCCCTCCCTGCCAGCGGGAGCAGATACGCAGTATTTT.

This clone was counted a few times. The chain uses TRBV28 and TRBJ1-1; possible D gene TRBD1, 6 bases. V was cut by 1 base and J by 1 base, with 10 bases left in between. The V gene's germline CDR1 is MDHEN and CDR2 SYDVKM. The CDR3 covers 15 residues. This chain's CDR3 is CASSLFGRGNTEAFF. CDR3 in DNA: TGTGCCAGCAGTTTATTTGGCAGGGGGAACACTGAAGCTTTCTTT. Complete variable domain (other parts from reference TRBV28 and TRBJ1-1): DVKVTQSSRYLVKRTGEKVFLECVQDMDHENMFWYRQDPGLGLRLIYFSYDVKMKEKGDIPEGYSVSREKKERFSLILESASTNQTSMYLCASSLFGRGNTEAFFGQGTRLTVV.